Listed below are T cell receptor beta chains from one sample, sequenced in a study of blood T cell repertoires in COVID-19. Using immunoSEQ multiplex PCR, the repertoire was profiled, and TCRdb retains in-frame clones only, with some absent. Among 250,000 to 300,000 clones, approximately 81% were seen once, and the ten largest hold about 3.2%. Sequenced: peripheral blood. Source of these receptors: a woman aged 60 to 75 with active or convalescent COVID-19. Both conserved end residues are part of each CDR3. The order of the fields is J gene, D gene, clone size, V gene, CDR3 DNA, CDR3 protein. A D gene is named only where the DNA matches it firmly. Part of the rows lack a size; the others show once, few, many or a class for expanded clones.

j_gene: TRBJ2-5; d_gene: TRBD2; abundance: NA; v_gene: TRBV9; CDR3nt: TGTGCCAGCAGCGTAGGTATTAGCGGGGGGGAGACCCAGTACTTC; CDR3aa: CASSVGISGGETQYF
j_gene: TRBJ1-2; d_gene: NA; abundance: NA; v_gene: TRBV19; CDR3nt: TGTGCCAGTAACCTATCACCTAACTATGGCTACACCTTC; CDR3aa: CASNLSPNYGYTF
j_gene: TRBJ1-3; d_gene: NA; abundance: NA; v_gene: TRBV18; CDR3nt: TGTGCCAGCTCACCACCGGCAGGGCGGGGAAACACCATATATTTT; CDR3aa: CASSPPAGRGNTIYF
j_gene: TRBJ2-3; d_gene: TRBD2; abundance: NA; v_gene: TRBV5-1; CDR3nt: TGCGCCAGCAGCGCGGGTCCCACTAGCGGGCCTCGAGGTACGCAGTATTTT; CDR3aa: CASSAGPTSGPRGTQYF
j_gene: TRBJ1-2; d_gene: TRBD1; abundance: NA; v_gene: TRBV25-1; CDR3nt: TGTGCCAGCACCAAGGGGACAGGGGGCTGGGGCTACACCTTC; CDR3aa: CASTKGTGGWGYTF
j_gene: TRBJ2-6; d_gene: NA; abundance: NA; v_gene: TRBV15; CDR3nt: TGTGCCACCAGGGTCCAACGGGGTGCAACACCAACTGGGGCCAACGTCCTGACTTTC; CDR3aa: CATRVQRGATPTGANVLTF
j_gene: TRBJ2-7; d_gene: TRBD2; abundance: NA; v_gene: TRBV3-1/TRBV3-2; CDR3nt: TGTGCCAGCAGCCAATCCGGGACTAGCGGGGCCTACGAGCAGTACTTC; CDR3aa: CASSQSGTSGAYEQYF
j_gene: TRBJ1-2; d_gene: TRBD1; abundance: once; v_gene: TRBV10-3; CDR3nt: TGTGCCGCAGCTAATTTTCAGGGGGCCTCGGACTATGGCTACACCTTC; CDR3aa: CAAANFQGASDYGYTF
j_gene: TRBJ2-3; d_gene: NA; abundance: NA; v_gene: TRBV5-6; CDR3nt: TGTGCCAGCAGGGGTTGGGGCGTAGCTACGCAGTATTTT; CDR3aa: CASRGWGVATQYF
j_gene: TRBJ2-7; d_gene: TRBD2; abundance: NA; v_gene: TRBV4-2; CDR3nt: TGTGCCAGCAGCCAAGATGCGTCCCTAGCGGCGCTACTGTACTTC; CDR3aa: CASSQDASLAALLYF
j_gene: TRBJ2-7; d_gene: NA; abundance: NA; v_gene: TRBV2; CDR3nt: TGTGCCAGCACGGAGCAGAGTTTTTACGAGCAGTACTTC; CDR3aa: CASTEQSFYEQYF
j_gene: TRBJ2-3; d_gene: TRBD2; abundance: NA; v_gene: TRBV6-4; CDR3nt: TGTGCCAGCAGTGATACGTCGCTAGCGGGGGGGCCAGGCACAGATACGCAGTATTTT; CDR3aa: CASSDTSLAGGPGTDTQYF
j_gene: TRBJ1-6; d_gene: TRBD1; abundance: NA; v_gene: TRBV12-5; CDR3nt: TGTGCTAGTGGTTTGGGGACAGGGAATTCACCCCTCCACTTT; CDR3aa: CASGLGTGNSPLHF
j_gene: TRBJ2-3; d_gene: NA; abundance: NA; v_gene: TRBV5-1; CDR3nt: TGCGCCAGCAGCTTGGGCGGCCGGAACACAGATACGCAGTATTTT; CDR3aa: CASSLGGRNTDTQYF
j_gene: TRBJ1-2; d_gene: TRBD1; abundance: NA; v_gene: TRBV15; CDR3nt: TGTGCCACCAGCATAGGGCAGGGGGATGGCTACACCTTC; CDR3aa: CATSIGQGDGYTF